Presented here are 5 T cell receptor beta chains from one specimen sequenced in a study of control samples from healthy donors and cancer patients. Sequencing used immunoSEQ multiplex PCR; TCRdb keeps in-frame clones, though not all of them. Here the sample spans approximately 70,000 clones, roughly 82% being singletons. The sample consisted of blood. The receptors originated from a man aged 45 to 65 in good health.

This clone has only a few counts. The chain's CDR3 is CASTTGSNQPQHF. The CDR3 bases are TGTGCCAGTACGACAGGTAGCAATCAGCCCCAGCATTTT. The chain combines TRBV19 with TRBJ1-5, with D perhaps TRBD1 (6 bases). The CDR3 spans 13 residues. The germline gives CDR1 LNHDA, CDR2 SQIVND (reference sequence). The V gene lost 7 bases and the J gene lost 0 bases, with 7 bases spanning the gap.

This clone was found once. V usage is TRBV12-3 or TRBV12-4 and J usage is TRBJ2-2; tentatively, D is TRBD2 (6 bases). The CDR3 is 13 amino acids. The V gene lost 4 bases and the J gene lost 6 bases, with 9 bases spanning the gap. The CDR3 reads CASSSRLAGELFF. The CDR3 region has the DNA TGTGCCAGCAGTTCTAGACTAGCCGGGGAGCTGTTTTTT.

The rearrangement joins TRBV30 to TRBJ1-1; no reliable D call. The CDR3 spans 13 residues. The germline V and J ends were trimmed by 7 bases and 0 bases, with 12 bases remaining between them. CDR1 and CDR2 (germline): GTSNPN, SVGIG (reference sequence). As DNA, the CDR3 is TGTGCCTCCCTCCGCCGCCTGAACACTGAAGCTTTCTTT. This gives the protein CASLRRLNTEAFF.

V gene TRBV6-6 combines with J gene TRBJ2-7, with 10 positions matching TRBD1. V shed 6 bases and J 4 bases; nucleotides not matched to a gene: 6. Germline CDR1 and CDR2: MNHNY and SVGAGI (reference sequence). This CDR3 is built from 14 residues. CDR3 nucleotide sequence: TGTGCCAGCAGCCTGGGGACAGGGGCTTACGAGCAGTACTTC. It yields the protein CASSLGTGAYEQYF.

This rearrangement joins TRBV7-3 to TRBJ2-1, with 13 bases lining up with TRBD2. Losses at the gene ends were 4 bases for V and 9 bases for J; bases not matched to a gene: 12. CDR1 is SGHTA and CDR2 is FQGTGA in the germline V gene. The CDR3 is made up of 17 amino acids. CDR3 in amino acids: CASSSNLLAGGPGEQFF. The CDR3 DNA is TGTGCCAGCAGCTCTAATTTACTAGCGGGAGGGCCGGGTGAGCAGTTCTTC.